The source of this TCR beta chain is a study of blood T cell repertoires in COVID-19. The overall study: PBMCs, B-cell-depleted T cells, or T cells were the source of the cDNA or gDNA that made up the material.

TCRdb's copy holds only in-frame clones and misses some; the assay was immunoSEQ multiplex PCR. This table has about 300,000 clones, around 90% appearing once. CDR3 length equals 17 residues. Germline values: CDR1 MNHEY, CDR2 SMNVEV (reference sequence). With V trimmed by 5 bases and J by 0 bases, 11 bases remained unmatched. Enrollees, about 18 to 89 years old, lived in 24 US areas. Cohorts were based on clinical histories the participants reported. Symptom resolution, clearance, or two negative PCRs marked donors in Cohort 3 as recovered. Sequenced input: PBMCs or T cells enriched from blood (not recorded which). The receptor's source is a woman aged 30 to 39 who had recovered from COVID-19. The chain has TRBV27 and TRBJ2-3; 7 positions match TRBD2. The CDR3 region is CASSQPGLPTSTDTQYF. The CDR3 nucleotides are TGTGCCAGCAGTCAACCGGGACTACCAACAAGCACAGATACGCAGTATTTT.